The 27 T cell receptor beta chains below come from one sample, sequenced in a study of T cell repertoires in cytomegalovirus infection. TCRdb reprocessed the reads via MiXCR and lists one record per CDR3 protein. The data hold some 220,000 distinct CDR3 sequences, with 12% observed a single time. What was sequenced was PBMCs. The receptors shown here come from a human donor in good health (CMV status not recorded). Some clones in this sample may be carry-over from other donors' samples.

The table lists this clonotype with a few counts. The chain combines TRBV7-9 with TRBJ2-7; TRBD1 or TRBD2 may be the D gene (5 bases each). The CDR3 extends over 11 amino acids. Deletions cut 1 base from V and 10 bases from J, with 8 bases between. In germline, CDR1 is SEHNR, CDR2 FQNEAQ (reference sequence). The CDR3: CASSLGDHQYF. The CDR3 DNA sequence: TGTGCCAGCAGCTTAGGGGACCACCAGTACTTC. The variable domain in full, with the rest retrieved from reference TRBV7-9 and TRBJ2-7, is DTGVSQNPRHKITKRGQNVTFRCDPISEHNRLYWYRQTLGQGPEFLTYFQNEAQLEKSRLLSDRFSAERPKGSFSTLEIQRTEQGDSAMYLCASSLGDHQYFGPGTRLTVT.

This clonotype was detected many times. The chain recombines TRBV12-3 or TRBV12-4 with TRBJ1-1, with D hard to call. The CDR3 consists of 14 residues. Trimming cost V 6 bases and J 0 bases, with 11 bases left between them. CDR3 coding DNA: TGTGCCAGCAGCCTCAGGATGATGAACACTGAAGCTTTCTTT. Translation: CASSLRMMNTEAFF.

In its sample, this clonotype was seen a few times. This chain links TRBV29-1 with TRBJ1-1, with 9 nucleotides matching TRBD1. The junction had 4 bases not matched to a gene; V was cut back by 5 bases and J by 3 bases. This CDR3 has 13 amino acids. CDR1 is SQVTM and CDR2 is ANQGSEA in the germline V gene. As DNA, the CDR3 is TGCAGCGTTTCCACAGGGGGCGACACTGAAGCTTTCTTT. Protein product: CSVSTGGDTEAFF.

The rearrangement joins TRBV20-1 to TRBJ1-1, with TRBD1 as a possible D gene (6 bases). Deletions cut 6 bases from V and 0 bases from J, with 17 bases between. This CDR3 has 15 residues. Germline V gives CDR1 DFQATT, CDR2 SNEGSKA (reference sequence). This CDR3 reads CSASTRGVMNTEAFF. CDR3 DNA sequence: TGCAGTGCCTCGACCAGGGGAGTGATGAACACTGAAGCTTTCTTT.

This clonotype was seen just once. This rearrangement joins TRBV4-1 to TRBJ2-7; D gene uncertain. The CDR3 consists of 15 residues. In germline, CDR1 is MGHRA, CDR2 YSYEKL. Trimming took off 0 bases at V and 4 bases at J, with 13 bases between the two ends. The CDR3 loop reads CASSQEGTVPYEQYF. For the CDR3, the DNA is TGCGCCAGCAGCCAAGAAGGCACGGTTCCTTACGAGCAGTACTTC.

The chain is built from TRBV20-1 and TRBJ2-5, with 11 bases identical to TRBD2. The germline gives CDR1 DFQATT, CDR2 SNEGSKA (reference sequence). The CDR3 length is 13 residues. The junction had 4 bases not matched to a gene; V was cut back by 6 bases and J by 4 bases. Here the CDR3 DNA reads TGCAGTGCACCGACTAGCGGGGCAGAGACCCAGTACTTC. Encoded protein: CSAPTSGAETQYF.

This clonotype has only a few counts. J is TRBJ2-2 and V is TRBV5-4; 7 bases fit TRBD2. The CDR3 covers 15 residues. Germline V gene lookup returns CDR1 SGHNT and CDR2 YYREEE (reference sequence). The V segment lost 4 bases and the J segment 4 bases; nucleotides outside the gene matches: 7. The DNA for the CDR3 is TGTGCCAGCAGCCCGGACTGGGGGGGCACCGGGGAGCTGTTTTTT. Translating it yields CASSPDWGGTGELFF.

This clonotype was observed many times. The rearrangement links TRBV12-3 or TRBV12-4 to TRBJ2-3, with 8 bases lining up with TRBD1. With 6 bases clipped from V and 6 bases from J, the junction kept 2 bases outside the gene matches. The CDR3 covers 12 residues. For the CDR3, the DNA is TGTGCCAGCAGGGGACAGGAGGATACGCAGTATTTT. Translating gives CASRGQEDTQYF.

This clonotype has at least ten counts. The chain couples TRBV7-2 to TRBJ2-1; TRBD1 matches 8 bases. The CDR3 runs to 13 residues. CDR1 and CDR2 from the germline V gene are SGHTA and FQGNSA. V lost 5 bases, J lost 10 bases, and 7 bases stayed unmatched. The CDR3 nucleotides read TGTGCCAGCAGCCCCCAGGGGGCCGGCGAGCAGTTCTTC. Translated, it gives CASSPQGAGEQFF.

The sample holds many counts of this clonotype. This chain uses TRBV7-3 with TRBJ2-1; 8 positions agree with TRBD2. This CDR3 spans 15 amino acids. In germline, CDR1 is SGHTA, CDR2 FQGTGA. The ends lost 3 bases at V and 5 bases at J; junction bases unmatched: 6. DNA of the CDR3: TGTGCCAGCAGCTTTGGCGGGAGGCAAGACAATGAGCAGTTCTTC. This gives the protein CASSFGGRQDNEQFF. The full variable domain, completed using reference TRBV7-3 and TRBJ2-1, is GAGVSQTPSNKVTEKGKYVELRCDPISGHTALYWYRQSLGQGPEFLIYFQGTGAADDSGLPNDRFFAVRPEGSVSTLKIQRTERGDSAVYLCASSFGGRQDNEQFFGPGTRLTVL.

The gene calls are TRBV12-3 or TRBV12-4 and TRBJ2-5, with 11 bases aligning to TRBD2. The CDR3 has 16 amino acids. J gave up 1 base and V 3 bases, and 4 bases lay outside the gene matches. CDR3 bases: TGTGCCAGCAGTTTTGGGCTAGCGGGAGGCCAAGAGACCCAGTACTTC. It specifies CASSFGLAGGQETQYF.

This clonotype was recorded a few times. The genes are TRBV5-5 and TRBJ2-5, with 9 positions matching TRBD1. This CDR3 is 14 amino acids long. Germline V gives CDR1 SGHKS, CDR2 YYEKEE (reference sequence). V gave up 4 bases and J gave up 4 bases; unmatched junction bases: 5. The CDR3 region has the DNA TGTGCCAGCAGCCCTGGACAGGGGAGAGAGACCCAGTACTTC. Translated: CASSPGQGRETQYF.

This clonotype was counted ten times or more. The chain uses TRBV7-2 and TRBJ1-2, with D perhaps TRBD1 (6 bases). Deletions cut 5 bases from V and 6 bases from J, with 22 bases between. CDR1 and CDR2 (germline): SGHTA, FQGNSA. CDR3 length equals 16 residues. DNA for the CDR3: TGTGCCAGCAGCCACTCAGGGGACGTAGGGTTAGATGGCTACACCTTC. This sequence encodes CASSHSGDVGLDGYTF.

V gene TRBV28 combines with J gene TRBJ2-7, with TRBD2 matching 11 bases. Germline values: CDR1 MDHEN, CDR2 SYDVKM. Trimming at V came to 6 bases and at J to 2 bases, leaving 6 bases not matched to a gene. CDR3 length equals 15 residues. CDR3 loop: CASSPSGRPPYEQYF. DNA of the CDR3: TGTGCCAGCAGCCCTAGCGGGAGGCCGCCCTACGAGCAGTACTTC.

Worth noting for this clonotype: A single base separates this from a much larger clone, so it may be a read error. The chain has TRBV12-3 or TRBV12-4 and TRBJ1-1; maybe TRBD1 (6 bases). This CDR3 comprises 17 residues. The CDR3 region is CASSSTGRGVGHTVAFF. The CDR3 bases are TGTGCCAGCAGTTCCACAGGGCGGGGTGTCGGGCACACTGTAGCTTTCTTT.

Points on this clonotype: Its ends do not fully match the called genes, so a read error is possible. J is TRBJ1-1 and V is TRBV5-1; D call uncertain. The V gene's germline CDR1 is SGHRS and CDR2 YFSETQ. The CDR3 sequence is 13 residues long. The DNA for the CDR3 is TGCGCCAGCAGCTTGGAAGCGGCTGCAGAAGCTTTGTTT. Protein: CASSLEAAAEALF.

The sample holds many counts of this clonotype. V usage is TRBV25-1 and J usage is TRBJ1-2; tentatively, D is TRBD1 (5 bases). The CDR3 runs to 14 residues. The germline CDR1 and CDR2 sequences are MGHDK and SYGVNS. V was trimmed by 2 bases and J by 9 bases, leaving 16 bases between them. CDR3 residues: CASSEPGTARRYTF. CDR3 in DNA: TGTGCCAGCAGTGAACCCGGGACGGCTAGGCGCTACACCTTC.

In the case of this clonotype: This may stem from a read error, because a much larger clone lies one nucleotide away. The J gene is TRBJ2-7, the V gene TRBV19; no clear D. This CDR3 has 15 residues. The germline gives CDR1 LNHDA, CDR2 SQIVND (reference sequence). CDR3 nucleotide sequence: TGTGCCAGTAGTTCTGGCCCCCCTACAATTTACGAGCTGTACTTC. This gives the protein CASSSGPPTIYELYF.

This clonotype was seen a few times. This rearrangement joins TRBV5-4 to TRBJ2-2; D is ambiguous. The CDR3 consists of 14 residues. Germline CDR1 SGHNT, CDR2 YYREEE (reference sequence). Trimming cost V 4 bases and J 5 bases, with 12 bases left between them. The CDR3 coding sequence is TGTGCCAGCAGCCGAGTGTTAGAGACCGGGGAGCTGTTTTTT. Translating it yields CASSRVLETGELFF.

This clonotype was observed a handful of times. The chain recombines TRBV20-1 with TRBJ1-3, with D uncertain. Trimming took off 3 bases at V and 3 bases at J, with 9 bases between the two ends. CDR1 is DFQATT and CDR2 is SNEGSKA in the germline V gene (reference sequence). There are 13 residues in the CDR3. The CDR3 DNA sequence: TGCAGTGCTAGCACCCCGGGTGGAAACACCATATATTTT. Translating gives CSASTPGGNTIYF.

This clonotype was counted at least ten times. The V gene is TRBV6-2 or TRBV6-3, the J gene TRBJ2-3; D unclear. CDR3 length: 14 amino acids. Trimming removed 0 bases from V and 4 bases from J, with 8 bases in between. Germline lookup yields CDR1 MNHEY and CDR2 SVGEGT. This CDR3 is CASSYSGRPDTQYF. The CDR3 DNA follows: TGTGCCAGCAGTTACTCGGGCAGACCAGATACGCAGTATTTT.

This clonotype was detected ten times or more. The V gene is TRBV7-2, the J gene TRBJ1-1; maybe TRBD1 (5 bases). V was shortened by 2 bases and J by 5 bases, with 24 bases between the two germline ends. This CDR3 region has 18 residues. Germline CDR1 and CDR2: SGHTA and FQGNSA. The CDR3 is CASSLTRPGPRLGTEAFF. The CDR3 DNA reads TGTGCCAGCAGCTTAACCCGACCGGGACCGCGTTTGGGGACTGAAGCTTTCTTT.

This clonotype was counted many times. This chain joins TRBV6-2 or TRBV6-3 and TRBJ2-5; TRBD1 matches 8 bases. Trimming at V came to 6 bases and at J to 3 bases, leaving 15 bases not matched to a gene. The CDR3 is 17 residues long. Germline CDR1 is MNHEY and CDR2 is SVGEGT. The CDR3 DNA sequence: TGTGCCAGCAGCCTACCGCGACAGGGGAGGAAAAAAGAGACCCAGTACTTC. Its translation: CASSLPRQGRKKETQYF.

A few counts support this clonotype. The V call is TRBV7-6, the J call TRBJ2-5; 7 positions match TRBD1. Germline V CDR1 and CDR2: SGHVS, FNYEAQ. Trimming removed 5 bases from V and 2 bases from J; junction bases left unmatched: 14. CDR3 length: 17 amino acids. The CDR3 spells CASSRNLDRDRQETQYF. CDR3 bases: TGTGCCAGCAGCCGTAATCTCGACCGGGACAGACAAGAGACCCAGTACTTC.

This clonotype was counted ten times or more. J is TRBJ2-5 and V is TRBV4-3; a possible D gene is TRBD1 (5 bases). The CDR3 totals 14 residues. In germline, CDR1 is LGHNA, CDR2 YSLEER. V dropped 5 bases and J dropped 3 bases, with 13 bases sitting between them. The DNA of the CDR3 is TGCGCCAGCAGCGTAGGGGTCTCAGAAGAGACCCAGTACTTC. Its translation is CASSVGVSEETQYF.

This clonotype showed up many times. V and J are TRBV12-3 or TRBV12-4 and TRBJ1-1; a possible D gene is TRBD1 (6 bases). Trimming took 1 base from V and 8 from J, leaving 8 bases between them. The CDR3 sequence is 12 residues long. Here the CDR3 reads CASSLGGLEAFF. The CDR3 region has the DNA TGTGCCAGCAGTTTAGGGGGGCTAGAAGCTTTCTTT.

This clonotype was detected only a few times. The chain uses TRBV20-1 and TRBJ2-5; D is possibly TRBD2 (5 bases). V lost 4 bases, J lost 8 bases, and 14 bases lay in between. This CDR3 has 12 residues. Germline lookup yields CDR1 DFQATT and CDR2 SNEGSKA (reference sequence). The CDR3, as DNA: TGCAGTGCTACAAACGACACGGGAACCCAGTACTTC. Translated: CSATNDTGTQYF.